The clone carrying this TCR beta chain was observed a single time. Assay: immunoSEQ multiplex PCR; the TCRdb copy retains only in-frame clones and omits some. Among about 190,000 clones, 84% were seen once, and the ten largest hold approximately 3%. The data belong to a study of blood T cell repertoires in COVID-19. Germline-derived CDR1 and CDR2 are SGHDT and YYEEEE. V lost 2 bases, J lost 3 bases, and 9 bases stayed unmatched. This CDR3 region has 16 residues. The sample comprised PBMCs or T cells enriched from blood (not recorded which). This receptor was identified in a woman in her twenties or thirties who had recovered from COVID-19. The chain has TRBV5-6 and TRBJ2-7, with TRBD1 matching over 9 bases. As DNA, the CDR3 is TGTGCCAGCAGCTTCAACACCGGGACAGGGCGCTACGAGCAGTACTTC. Its translation is CASSFNTGTGRYEQYF.